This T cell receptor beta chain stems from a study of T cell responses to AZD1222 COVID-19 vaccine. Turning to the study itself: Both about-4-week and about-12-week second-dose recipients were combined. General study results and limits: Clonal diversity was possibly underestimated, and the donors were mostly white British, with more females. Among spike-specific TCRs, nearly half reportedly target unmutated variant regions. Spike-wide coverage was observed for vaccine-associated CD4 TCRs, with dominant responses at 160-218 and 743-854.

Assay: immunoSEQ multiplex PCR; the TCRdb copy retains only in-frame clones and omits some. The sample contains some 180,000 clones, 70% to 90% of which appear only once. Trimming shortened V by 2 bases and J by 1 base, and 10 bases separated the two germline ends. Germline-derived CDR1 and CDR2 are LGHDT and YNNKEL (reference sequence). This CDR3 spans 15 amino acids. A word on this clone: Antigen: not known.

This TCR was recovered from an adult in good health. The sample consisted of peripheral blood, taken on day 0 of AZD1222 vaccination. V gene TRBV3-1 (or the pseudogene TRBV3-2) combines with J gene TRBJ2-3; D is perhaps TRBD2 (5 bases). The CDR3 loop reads CASSQQASRTDTQYF. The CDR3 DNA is TGTGCCAGCAGCCAACAGGCTAGCCGCACAGATACGCAGTATTTT.